This TCR beta chain was obtained from a study of shared clonotypes between healthy human individuals (dated by TCRdb to the early 2020s). Background for the entire study: The cohort comprised two women and a few men aged 18 to 49 years. For each donor, CD4 naive and CD4 memory were each run on three plates, CD8 naive on two plates, and CD8 memory on one plate. To estimate repertoire size and how much clonotypes are shared between individuals, the study performed deep sequencing of blood TCR repertoires from a handful of healthy adults. To increase sequencing depth and limit assay-specific biases, different laboratories used diverse techniques to prepare libraries and sequence TCR repertoires. Between about 0.8 and 9 billion PBMCs per donor were obtained by leukapheresis.

TCR CDR3 regions were amplified from genomic DNA by multiplex PCR using the deep immunoSEQ assay. Extracted genomic DNA from each cell subset was spread evenly across all wells of several immunoSEQ 96-well plates, with each plate serving as a replicate. Each replicate PCR for sorted subsets received approximately 220 ng genomic DNA, equal to about 30,000 T cell genomes. Purified libraries were measured with a Qubit 3.0 fluorometer, size-checked on a Bioanalyzer 2100, and measured again with the KAPA Library Quantification kit. Every immunoSEQ 96-well plate was sequenced on a dedicated single-read 150-cycle Illumina NextSeq 550 flow cell. Turning to the authors' computational methods: Because the immunoSEQ output included only junctional sequences and no quality scores, the filtering could not be the same as the filtering used for full-length reads. To assign V/J genes and CDR3, sequences were annotated using PyIR, a Python wrapper for IgBLAST v1.9, with IMGT germline references. Reads were removed for weak V/J assignments (E-value above 1e-6), missing CDR3, stop codons, out-of-frame junctions, or ambiguous translated residues. V3J clonotypes were defined as sequences sharing the same inferred V gene, J gene, and CDR3 amino acid sequence. The percentage overlap between two repertoires was calculated by dividing the number of shared unique clonotypes by the size of the smaller repertoire. Three approaches were used to assess repertoire richness: RTK rarefaction, the Chao1 estimator, and Recon v2.1 estimates of unobserved clonotypes. OLGA was used to compute generation probabilities for all TCRbeta clonotypes that the gDNA method yielded from a handful of donors. The clones in this table, taken by TCRdb from immuneACCESS, are in-frame only. Not every clone is retained; where verified, under half of the shortfall comes from an unresolved V gene, and the cause of the rest is unknown. V, J and clone size are taken as reported in that table, and D and trimming were inferred from the DNA itself. This sample comprises 2 million to 2.5 million clones, 90% to 95% of them detected only once. Around 1.7% of the sample belongs to the ten largest clones.

CD8 naive samples were CD45RO-negative cells positively selected for CCR7, giving a CD45RA+CCR7+ population that excluded TemRA cells. Donors were healthy HIV-negative adults with no recently reported acute infections or vaccinations. All donors were Caucasian adults living in Nashville, Tennessee, USA. After blood collection by leukapheresis, PBMCs were isolated using Ficoll-Histopaque density gradient centrifugation and then cryopreserved in the vapor phase of liquid nitrogen. Purity and quantity of every magnetically sorted T cell population were checked by analytical flow cytometry. Each sorted fraction had its genomic DNA isolated and then quantified by UV absorbance on a Nanodrop 2000c. The germline V gene yields ENHRY for CDR1 and SYGVKD for CDR2. There are 11 amino acids in the CDR3, from cysteine to phenylalanine inclusive. Only CDR3 DNA is held: 33 bases, read in frame from base 1. The junction carries 2 bases between V and J, which are trimmed by 2 bases and 3 bases respectively.

Paper-wide results and their limitations: Clonotypes shared by all four sorted-subset donors showed higher generation probabilities than non-shared clonotypes. Across a few donors, 5% to 6% of naive CD4, around 3.5% of naive CD8, under 2.5% of memory CD4, and under 0.45% of memory CD8 clonotypes were shared. Naive subsets generally had larger estimated clonotype richness than memory subsets did. Pairwise subsampling indicated that sequencing depth was expected to affect the degree of clonotype sharing among donors. The genetic and exposure-history diversity represented was limited by the small number of donors. Sampling was restricted to blood, and TCR repertoires in tissues likely differ from the TCR repertoires found in blood. Incomplete sequencing was indicated by rarefaction of sorted-subset datasets, despite the large sequencing depth.

There are a few counts of this clone. Its antigen specificity is not known. Qualities for individual bases were not recorded, and no much larger clone is one base off. At the DNA level, this CDR3 is encoded by other sequences in the same sample as well. This sequence originates from a man aged 18 to 35 in good health. Some clones in this sample may be carry-over from other donors' samples. Specimen: naive CD8+ T cells from PBMCs. The cell subset or site label here, explained by the study, means: CD45RA+CCR7+. The sequence joins TRBV10-3 to TRBJ2-7, with the D gene too uncertain to name. The CDR3 region: CAISENYEQYF. The DNA sequence is given as TGTGCCATCAGTGAGAACTACGAGCAGTACTTC.